This T cell receptor (beta chain) was captured by sequencing in a study of vaccination and CD4 T cells after COVID-19 (dated by TCRdb to the early 2020s). Concerning the study at large: Convalescent patients had a positive SARS-CoV-2 result on nasal swab PCR, and of these patients, fewer than ten had mild disease and one had severe disease. Culture stimuli were overlapping spike peptide pools from SARS-CoV-2 and from the common cold coronaviruses HCoV-NL63, HCoV-OC43 and HCoV-229E. In 10 COVID-19 convalescent patients and a handful of infection-naive healthy vaccine recipients, the spike-specific CD4+ TCR repertoire before mRNA vaccination was compared with the repertoire after mRNA vaccination. Post-vaccine blood samples were taken a median of around 70 days after the second vaccine dose, with a range of 14 to 241 days. Control cultures received a CEFX viral epitope pool as the positive control, an HIV-1 Nef peptide pool as the negative control, or no peptide. Post-COVID blood samples were collected from convalescent patients a median of roughly 100 days after diagnosis, with a range of roughly 30 to 170 days. Two doses of either the Pfizer-BioNTech BNT162b2 vaccine (n=8) or the Moderna mRNA-1273 vaccine (n=2) were administered to participants. In the convalescent cohort there were six males and four females, among whom were two Hispanic individuals, seven Caucasians, two Asians and one multiracial person.

The V and J ends are trimmed by 6 bases and 0 bases, leaving 14 bases between them. For CDR1 and CDR2, the germline V gene lists MDHEN and SYDVKM. Including the terminal cysteine and phenylalanine, the CDR3 comprises 15 residues. Only the CDR3 region is kept as DNA, spanning 45 bases read in frame from base 1. Libraries were made using PCR. DNA from cultured CD4+ T cells was subjected to TCR sequencing with the Oncomine TCR Beta short-read assay at the Johns Hopkins FTIC core. Genomic DNA was extracted from the cultured CD4+ T cells with the QIAamp micro DNA kit. Oncomine TCR Beta libraries from cultured CD4+ T cells were pooled with unique dual indexes and sequenced on an Illumina iSeq 100. For the original study's pipeline: Non-productive sequences were removed, and CDR3s not starting with C, not ending with F or W, or shorter than 7 amino acids were discarded. The MANAFEST web application identified antigen-specific clonotypes by comparing peptide-stimulated wells against reference wells and other culture wells. Positive clones required FDR below 0.05, an odds ratio above 5, and productive frequency above 0.1% in at least two of three replicate wells. Clonotypes that were significantly expanded in both SARS-CoV-2 spike wells and at least one common cold coronavirus spike condition were defined as cross-reactive. Similarity between CDR3 sequences was evaluated in R version 3.6.1 using Levenshtein distances (stringdist) and unrooted phylogenetic trees (ape). Starting from the raw public reads, TCRdb applied fastp trimming at Q25, assembled clones with MiXCR and retained in-frame beta chains. Under each unique CDR3 protein, matching rows form one entry showing the most common genes and DNA. These V and J calls derive from TCRdb rather than the authors' analysis. For this sample there are roughly 5,400 distinct CDR3 sequences; 34% appear just once. The biggest ten clones account for 34% of the sample.

Paper-wide results and their limitations: The median count of SARS-CoV-2-reactive clonotypes went up from under 25 after infection to a few dozen after vaccination, although the change was not significant. Among the post-vaccine SARS-CoV-2-reactive clones in convalescent patients, a median approximately 90% showed up only after vaccination, which suggests vaccine-specific priming. Nearly all vaccine-specific clones in convalescent patients (304 of 307) were mono-reactive for SARS-CoV-2 spike rather than cross-reactive with common cold coronaviruses. The number of convalescent patients in the study was relatively small, and the study did not examine early timepoints following natural infection.

The sample's treatment or condition label, decoded: roughly ten-day PBMC culture with coronavirus spike peptide pools or control peptides (ViraFEST assay). The study used the ViraFEST assay, which expanded antigen-specific T cells with peptide pools and then identified expanded clonotypes by TCR sequencing. The convalescent patients' positive SARS-CoV-2 PCR tests were from March to December 2020, which was before the Alpha, Beta and Delta variants emerged in the United States. About 1.8 million PBMCs per well were cultured in IMDM with 5% human AB serum and roughly 9.3 IU/ml IL-2, plus 10 ug/ml peptide pools. Half of the culture medium was replaced with fresh IL-2-containing medium on days 3 and 7. After approximately eleven days of culture, CD4+ T cells were isolated by negative selection with the EasySep CD4+ T cell isolation kit. PBMCs were separated from whole blood using Ficoll-Paque Plus gradient centrifugation and then either used fresh or cryopreserved at -140C. Triplicate wells were generally used for each culture condition.

A note on this clonotype: Its antigen remains undetermined. It has no much larger one-base neighbor in the sample; base qualities were not kept.

Specimen: CD4+ T cells from blood, cultured in vitro, collected after SARS-CoV-2 vaccination. The TCR comes from a human donor who had recovered from COVID-19. This receptor chain uses TRBV28 and TRBJ2-5; the D gene cannot be resolved reliably. The CDR3 reads CASSSPIRYQETQYF. The sequenced DNA: TGTGCCAGCAGCTCCCCAATACGGTACCAAGAGACCCAGTACTTC.